The T cell receptor beta chain described here comes from a study of STAT3 mutations in large granular lymphocyte leukemia. General study findings and limits: Every T-LGLL patient had at least one immunodominant TCRbeta clonotype. In some patients, a small highly pathogenic clone possibly went undetected.

Germline lookup yields CDR1 KGHSH and CDR2 LQKENI. The V and J ends lost 3 bases and 8 bases respectively, with 12 bases between them. This CDR3 region has 13 residues. Only in-frame clones appear in the TCRdb table, and some are missing; sequencing was by immunoSEQ multiplex PCR. This sample has about 4,600 clones, with under 55% found just once. Concerning this clone itself: Its antigen is undetermined.

The rearrangement links TRBV18 to TRBJ2-3, with D unresolved. The material sequenced was peripheral blood mononuclear cells. The TCR comes from a man between 60 and 75 years old with T-cell large granular lymphocyte leukemia. Some clones in this sample may be carry-over from other donors' samples. CDR3 DNA sequence: TGTGCCAGCTCACCTCTCCAAGACTCTACGCAGTATTTT. Protein: CASSPLQDSTQYF.